The 16 T cell receptor beta chains below come from one sample, sequenced in a study of blood T cell repertoires in COVID-19. Assay used: immunoSEQ multiplex PCR; TCRdb lists only in-frame clones, some missing. The sample has about 47,000 clones, 69% seen once. Sequenced input: peripheral blood. All receptors derive from a man of 80 years or more with acute or convalescent COVID-19.

The rearrangement joins TRBV21-1 to TRBJ2-5; TRBD2 was called by the table and not checked on the DNA. TRBV21-1 is deemed a pseudogene. The CDR3 consists of 16 residues. The CDR3 nucleotides read TGTGCCAGCAGCAAAGCTGCTAGCGGGAGTTGCGAGACCCAGTACTTC. This sequence encodes CASSKAASGSCETQYF.

The rearrangement uses TRBV21-1 and TRBJ2-5; no DNA check was done on the table's D call, TRBD2. TRBV21-1 is shown as a pseudogene. The CDR3 is made up of 21 amino acids. The CDR3 here is CASSKAPHSPGFAGARETQYF. CDR3 bases: TGTGCCAGCAGCAAAGCCCCCCATTCCCCCGGGTTCGCCGGTGCCCGGGAGACCCAGTACTTC.

The V call is TRBV10-3, the J call TRBJ1-3; no definite D call. Between the trimmed V and J ends, which lost 6 bases and 0 bases, there was a span of 15 bases. Germline loops: CDR1 ENHRY, CDR2 SYGVKD. The CDR3 is 16 residues long. Written as DNA, the CDR3 is TGTGCCATCAGCCGAATCGACATTCGCTCTGGAAACACCATATATTTT. Its translation: CAISRIDIRSGNTIYF.

The chain is built from TRBV19 and TRBJ1-1; TRBD1 matches at 7 bases. CDR1 and CDR2 (germline): LNHDA, SQIVND (reference sequence). V gave up 1 base and J gave up 0 bases; unmatched junction bases: 5. This CDR3 comprises 16 residues. CDR3 residues: CASSIGTGDMNTEAFF. The CDR3 DNA is TGTGCCAGTAGTATAGGGACAGGTGACATGAACACTGAAGCTTTCTTT.

The chain has TRBV11-2 and TRBJ2-7; 7 nucleotides align to TRBD2. Germline assignment: CDR1 SGHAT and CDR2 FQNNGV. The CDR3 is 16 amino acids. Germline trimming cut 1 base from V and 1 base from J; bases unmatched to any gene: 7. The CDR3, as DNA: TGTGCCAGCAGCTTAGTGGGCGGGGGTCTTTCCTACGAGCAGTACTTC. This codes for CASSLVGGGLSYEQYF.

V usage is TRBV7-2 and J usage is TRBJ2-5; D might be TRBD1 (6 bases). V was trimmed by 5 bases and J by 5 bases, leaving 9 bases between them. Looked up from germline, CDR1 is SGHTA and CDR2 is FQGNSA. The CDR3 extends over 12 amino acids. The CDR3, as DNA: TGTGCCAGCAGCCGACAGGAGGAGACCCAGTACTTC. It translates to CASSRQEETQYF.

This sequence joins TRBV7-2 and TRBJ2-1, with TRBD1 matching over 8 bases. V lost 7 bases and J lost 10; bases outside the gene matches: 15. The CDR3 length is 15 residues. Looked up from germline, CDR1 is SGHTA and CDR2 is FQGNSA. CDR3 in amino acids: CASKVGQGPYGEQFF. As DNA, the CDR3 is TGTGCCAGCAAAGTAGGACAGGGCCCCTATGGGGAGCAGTTCTTC.

This clone was seen more than once but under ten times. V usage is TRBV6-5 and J usage is TRBJ2-7; 7 positions agree with TRBD1. With V trimmed by 4 bases and J by 0 bases, 3 bases remained unmatched. Germline loops: CDR1 MNHEY, CDR2 SVGAGI. This CDR3 contains 14 residues. The CDR3 coding sequence is TGTGCCAGCAGTTTTGGGACAGCCTCCTACGAGCAGTACTTC. Translating it yields CASSFGTASYEQYF.

This clone turned up a few times. The V and J genes are TRBV10-2 and TRBJ2-7; 7 bases match TRBD1. This CDR3 has 14 residues. Germline V gives CDR1 WSHSY, CDR2 SAAADI. The junction had 1 base not matched to a gene; V was cut back by 2 bases and J by 0 bases. DNA of the CDR3: TGCGCCAGCAGTGAGGGGGACAGCTCCTACGAGCAGTACTTC. It is translated as CASSEGDSSYEQYF.

The V call is TRBV5-1, the J call TRBJ1-4, with 7 bases matching TRBD1. V shed 4 bases, J shed 6 bases, and the junction held 6 bases outside the gene matches. This CDR3 contains 14 residues. Per germline, CDR1 SGHRS and CDR2 YFSETQ. The DNA of the CDR3 is TGCGCCAGCAGCGTGGGACAGCCCCATGAAAAACTGTTTTTT. Its translation is CASSVGQPHEKLFF.

This clone was found once. The J gene is TRBJ2-5, the V gene TRBV6-5, with D maybe TRBD2 (7 bases). This CDR3 contains 13 residues. From germline, CDR1 is MNHEY and CDR2 SVGAGI. V was pared by 6 bases and J by 3 bases, with 11 bases between. CDR3 in amino acids: CASSRGGEETQYF. CDR3 DNA sequence: TGTGCCAGCAGCCGAGGGGGGGAAGAGACCCAGTACTTC.

This clone was observed a single time. The rearrangement uses TRBV5-1 and TRBJ1-1; D is ambiguous. CDR1 and CDR2 from the germline V gene are SGHRS and YFSETQ. V lost 0 bases, J lost 4 bases, and 10 bases lay in between. The CDR3 consists of 14 residues. The CDR3, as DNA: TGCGCCAGCAGCTTGGACACGTTGTCCACTGAAGCTTTCTTT. It yields the protein CASSLDTLSTEAFF.

This rearrangement joins TRBV4-1 to TRBJ2-7; 7 bases are shared with TRBD1. V gave up 1 base and J gave up 1 base; unmatched junction bases: 10. This CDR3 has 17 amino acids. The germline V gene encodes CDR1 MGHRA and CDR2 YSYEKL. CDR3 bases: TGCGCCAGCAGCCAAGGTGACGACAGGGACCCTTCCTACGAGCAGTACTTC. The encoded protein is CASSQGDDRDPSYEQYF.

This clone has just a few counts. The V and J genes are TRBV6-1 and TRBJ2-7; 9 bases are a match to TRBD1. Germline trimming cut 2 bases from V and 4 bases from J; bases unmatched to any gene: 6. Germline CDR1 MNHNS, CDR2 SASEGT. This CDR3 has 15 residues. This chain's CDR3 is CASSERTGERYEQYF. CDR3 DNA: TGTGCCAGCAGTGAAAGGACAGGGGAACGGTACGAGCAGTACTTC.

The rearrangement links TRBV5-6 to TRBJ1-6; D unresolved. The V gene's germline CDR1 is SGHDT and CDR2 YYEEEE. Trimming pared 4 bases from V and 4 bases from J, leaving 9 bases between. The CDR3 totals 14 residues. CDR3 in amino acids: CASSPRVYNSPLHF. The CDR3 nucleotides read TGTGCCAGCAGCCCGAGGGTATATAATTCACCCCTCCACTTT. The full variable domain, rest sourced from reference TRBV5-6 and TRBJ1-6, is DAGVTQSPTHLIKTRGQQVTLRCSPKSGHDTVSWYQQALGQGPQFIFQYYEEEERQRGNFPDRFSGHQFPNYSSELNVNALLLGDSALYLCASSPRVYNSPLHFGNGTRLTVT.

This clone came up a few times. This CDR3 reads CASSHRGQETQYF. CDR3 DNA: TGTGCCAGCAGCCACAGGGGGCAAGAGACCCAGTACTTC. The chain carries TRBV3-1 (or the pseudogene TRBV3-2) and TRBJ2-5, with 7 nucleotides matching TRBD1. Looked up from germline, CDR1 is LGHDT and CDR2 is YNNKEL (reference sequence). The CDR3 totals 13 residues. V was clipped by 3 bases and J by 2 bases; unmatched bases: 0.